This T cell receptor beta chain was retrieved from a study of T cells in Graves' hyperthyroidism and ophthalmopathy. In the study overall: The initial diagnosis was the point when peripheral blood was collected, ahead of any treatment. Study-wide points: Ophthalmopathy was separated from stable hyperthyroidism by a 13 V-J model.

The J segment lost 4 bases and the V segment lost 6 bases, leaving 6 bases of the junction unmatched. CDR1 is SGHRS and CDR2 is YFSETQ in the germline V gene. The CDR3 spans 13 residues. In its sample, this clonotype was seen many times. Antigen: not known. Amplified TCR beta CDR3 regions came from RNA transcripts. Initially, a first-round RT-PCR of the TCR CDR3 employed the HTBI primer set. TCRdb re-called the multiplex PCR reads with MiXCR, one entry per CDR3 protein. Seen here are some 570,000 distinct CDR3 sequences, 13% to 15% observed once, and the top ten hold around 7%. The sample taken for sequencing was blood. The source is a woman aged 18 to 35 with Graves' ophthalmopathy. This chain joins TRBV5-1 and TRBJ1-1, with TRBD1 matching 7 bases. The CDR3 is CASTQAGGTEAFF. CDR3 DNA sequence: TGCGCCAGCACCCAAGCAGGGGGCACTGAAGCTTTCTTT.